A single sample is the source of the 21 T cell receptor beta chains below, sequenced in a study of identical twins. TCRdb reprocessed the 5' RACE reads with MiXCR, giving one entry per CDR3 protein. This sample has 570,000 or so distinct CDR3 sequences, with more than 9% found just once. The same sample was also used in a study of yellow fever vaccine responses in identical twins.

Sequenced material: PBMCs. The receptors here all came from a young woman in good health.

The chain uses TRBV7-2 and TRBJ2-1; D may be TRBD1 or TRBD2 (7 bases each). V was trimmed by 8 bases and J by 3 bases, leaving 20 bases between them. The CDR3 runs to 16 residues. Germline V gene lookup returns CDR1 SGHTA and CDR2 FQGNSA. In DNA, the CDR3 is TGTGCCAGCGAATTACCGGGACAGCGGGGCTACAATGAGCAGTTCTTC. Protein sequence: CASELPGQRGYNEQFF.

This chain joins TRBV7-3 and TRBJ1-6; 9 bases agree with TRBD1. The CDR3 covers 16 residues. After removal of 1 base from V and 7 bases from J, the junction contained 5 bases not matched to a gene. The germline CDR1 and CDR2 sequences are SGHTA and FQGTGA. CDR3 amino acids: CASSLSGDRENSPLHF. The CDR3 DNA reads TGTGCCAGCAGCTTAAGTGGGGACAGGGAGAATTCACCCCTCCACTTT. Complete variable domain (other parts from reference TRBV7-3 and TRBJ1-6): GAGVSQTPSNKVTEKGKYVELRCDPISGHTALYWYRQSLGQGPEFLIYFQGTGAADDSGLPNDRFFAVRPEGSVSTLKIQRTERGDSAVYLCASSLSGDRENSPLHFGNGTRLTVT.

This clonotype was detected only a few times. V gene TRBV29-1 combines with J gene TRBJ2-2; D call uncertain. Trimming left V 2 bases short and J 1 base short, with 8 bases between. The germline V gene encodes CDR1 SQVTM and CDR2 ANQGSEA. The CDR3 spans 14 residues. The DNA of the CDR3 is TGCAGCGTTGAATCGCAGGAGAACACCGGGGAGCTGTTTTTT. Its protein is CSVESQENTGELFF.

This clonotype was counted a single time. The V and J genes are TRBV10-1 and TRBJ2-3; TRBD1 matches at 7 bases. The CDR3 has 15 residues. The V and J ends lost 6 bases and 2 bases, in that order; junction bases with no gene match: 8. The germline V gene encodes CDR1 WNHNN and CDR2 SYGVQD (reference sequence). The CDR3 loop is CASRARQGFTDTQYF. CDR3 coding DNA: TGCGCCAGCAGGGCCAGACAGGGATTCACAGATACGCAGTATTTT.

The chain has TRBV5-4 and TRBJ2-7; 8 bases agree with TRBD2. Germline V gives CDR1 SGHNT, CDR2 YYREEE (reference sequence). The junction had 6 bases not matched to a gene; V was cut back by 0 bases and J by 4 bases. This CDR3 contains 15 residues. The CDR3 sequence is CASSLGRGVKYEQYF. The CDR3 bases are TGTGCCAGCAGCTTGGGGCGGGGGGTAAAGTACGAGCAGTACTTC.

This sequence joins TRBV5-1 and TRBJ2-3; 13 bases are shared with TRBD2. V lost 3 bases and J lost 1; bases outside the gene matches: 8. The V gene's germline CDR1 is SGHRS and CDR2 YFSETQ. The CDR3 is 18 residues long. The CDR3 DNA reads TGCGCCAGCAGCTCCAGACTAGCGGGGGGCCGCGGCACAGATACGCAGTATTTT. This gives the protein CASSSRLAGGRGTDTQYF.

Ten or more counts support this clonotype. The CDR3 spells CASSYGRGPQETQYF. CDR3 nucleotide sequence: TGCGCCAGCAGCTATGGACGCGGCCCTCAAGAGACCCAGTACTTC. This chain links TRBV5-1 with TRBJ2-5; D gene unclear. The CDR3 totals 15 residues. Trimming removed 3 bases from V and 2 bases from J, with 14 bases in between. CDR1 is SGHRS, CDR2 YFSETQ, per germline.

The gene calls are TRBV4-3 and TRBJ2-1; perhaps TRBD2 as D (7 bases). This CDR3 spans 16 amino acids. Trimming shortened V by 0 bases and J by 8 bases, and 17 bases separated the two germline ends. From germline, CDR1 is LGHNA and CDR2 YSLEER. The DNA for the CDR3 is TGCGCCAGCAGCCAAGATCTAGGGAGGGGGTTGGATGAGCAGTTCTTC. Translating it yields CASSQDLGRGLDEQFF.

This clonotype was counted between two and nine times. The chain uses TRBV15 and TRBJ1-2; D is possibly TRBD1 (6 bases). V was clipped by 1 base and J by 0 bases, with 9 bases between them. The germline V gene has CDR1 LNHNV and CDR2 YYDKDF (reference sequence). The CDR3 covers 15 residues. CDR3 DNA sequence: TGTGCCACCAGCAGAGCGGGGGCGGCTAACTATGGCTACACCTTC. Translating it yields CATSRAGAANYGYTF.

This clonotype was seen only a few times. V gene TRBV29-1 combines with J gene TRBJ2-1; D possibly corresponds to TRBD2 (7 bases). The length of the CDR3 is 12 residues. V lost 7 bases and J lost 6, with 13 bases in between. CDR1 and CDR2 from the germline V gene are SQVTM and ANQGSEA. For the CDR3, the DNA is TGCAGCGGGGCGCGGGGGCCCAATGAGCAGTTCTTC. It specifies CSGARGPNEQFF.

This clonotype has at least ten counts. V gene TRBV12-3 or TRBV12-4 combines with J gene TRBJ2-1, with D unresolved. Trimming removed 2 bases from V and 1 base from J, with 6 bases in between. This CDR3 is 14 amino acids long. CDR3 sequence: CASSLMVSYNEQFF. CDR3 sequence (DNA): TGTGCCAGCAGTTTAATGGTATCCTACAATGAGCAGTTCTTC.

This clonotype was seen at least ten times. The V gene is TRBV12-3 or TRBV12-4, the J gene TRBJ2-7, with D possibly matching TRBD1 (6 bases). Trimming cost V 6 bases and J 0 bases, with 9 bases left between them. This CDR3 has 13 amino acids. CDR3 DNA sequence: TGTGCCAGCAGCCAGGGGTCCTCCTACGAGCAGTACTTC. Protein: CASSQGSSYEQYF.

There are many counts of this clonotype. The chain is built from TRBV11-2 and TRBJ2-1; 7 nucleotides agree with TRBD2. With 5 bases clipped from V and 3 bases from J, the junction kept 13 bases outside the gene matches. The CDR3 loop spans 17 amino acids. Germline V gene sequence: CDR1 SGHAT, CDR2 FQNNGV. CDR3 residues: CASSPRTSRKLYNEQFF. The DNA of the CDR3 is TGTGCCAGCAGCCCGAGGACTAGTAGGAAACTCTACAATGAGCAGTTCTTC.

This clonotype has at least ten counts. The J gene is TRBJ2-5, the V gene TRBV10-3, with TRBD1 matching over 8 bases. With V trimmed by 10 bases and J by 5 bases, 3 bases remained unmatched. Per germline, CDR1 ENHRY and CDR2 SYGVKD. CDR3 size: 11 residues. The CDR3 sequence is CATRQGETQYF. The CDR3 region has the DNA TGTGCCACCCGACAGGGGGAGACCCAGTACTTC.

This clonotype was seen a handful of times. V usage is TRBV2 and J usage is TRBJ1-1, with unresolved D. CDR1 is SNHLY, CDR2 FYNNEI, per germline. Trimming pared 7 bases from V and 1 base from J, leaving 7 bases between. This CDR3 is 12 amino acids long. CDR3 in amino acids: CASMLGNTEAFF. CDR3 bases: TGTGCCAGCATGTTAGGGAACACTGAAGCTTTCTTT.

The CDR3 sequence is CARGTTTEGELFF. CDR3 in DNA: TGTGCCAGGGGGACTACCACGGAAGGGGAGCTGTTTTTT. V and J are TRBV6-1 and TRBJ2-2, with TRBD2 identical over 7 bases. This CDR3 contains 13 residues. Germline-derived CDR1 and CDR2 are MNHNS and SASEGT. J lost 8 bases, V lost 9 bases, and 9 bases had no gene match.

This clonotype was found a few times. The chain joins TRBV7-8 to TRBJ2-7; TRBD2 matches 12 bases. The CDR3 covers 19 residues. V shed 4 bases, J shed 7 bases, and the junction held 20 bases outside the gene matches. Germline values: CDR1 SGHVS, CDR2 FQNEAQ. The CDR3 sequence is CASSSRLAGDLSPGSEQYF. DNA for the CDR3: TGTGCCAGCAGCTCCAGACTAGCGGGAGACCTTTCCCCCGGTTCGGAGCAGTACTTC. Based on the CDR3 plus reference TRBV7-8 and TRBJ2-7, the full variable domain is GAGVSQSPRYKVAKRGQDVALRCDPISGHVSLFWYQQALGQGPEFLTYFQNEAQLDKSGLPSDRFFAERPEGSVSTLKIQRTQQEDSAVYLCASSSRLAGDLSPGSEQYFGPGTRLTVT.

The gene calls are TRBV5-4 and TRBJ2-4, with D possibly TRBD1 on 6 matching bases. The length of the CDR3 is 15 residues. Germline CDR1 SGHNT, CDR2 YYREEE (reference sequence). Trimming left V 5 bases short and J 0 bases short, with 12 bases between. This CDR3 is CASSSGGIAKNIQYF. In DNA form, the CDR3 reads TGTGCCAGCAGTTCTGGGGGCATAGCCAAAAACATTCAGTACTTC.

The chain employs TRBV15 and TRBJ2-3, with D perhaps matching TRBD2 (6 bases). The CDR3 has 13 amino acids. CDR1 LNHNV and CDR2 YYDKDF come from the germline V gene (reference sequence). V was pared by 3 bases and J by 2 bases, with 6 bases between. The CDR3 reads CATSRGLTDTQYF. CDR3 sequence (DNA): TGTGCCACCAGCAGGGGACTCACAGATACGCAGTATTTT.

Ten or more counts support this clonotype. The V gene is TRBV20-1, the J gene TRBJ2-5; TRBD2 might be the D (5 bases). Per the germline V gene, CDR1 is DFQATT and CDR2 is SNEGSKA (reference sequence). The CDR3 contains 16 residues. Trimming removed 0 bases from V and 5 bases from J, with 19 bases in between. CDR3 sequence: CSARDWEKPQRETQYF. CDR3 nucleotide sequence: TGCAGTGCTAGAGATTGGGAGAAACCCCAAAGGGAGACCCAGTACTTC.

This clonotype has only a few counts. CDR3: CSAPLGAGGPHEQYF. In DNA form, the CDR3 reads TGCAGTGCTCCCCTCGGGGCGGGAGGGCCTCACGAGCAGTACTTC. The chain employs TRBV20-1 and TRBJ2-7, with 9 bases identical to TRBD2. CDR1 and CDR2 from the germline V gene are DFQATT and SNEGSKA (reference sequence). This CDR3 comprises 15 residues. J lost 5 bases, V lost 5 bases, and 13 bases had no gene match.